The 20 T cell receptor beta chains presented below share a single source sample, sequenced in a study of blood T cell repertoires in COVID-19. Sequencing was performed with immunoSEQ multiplex PCR; in TCRdb, only in-frame clones are kept and a portion is missing. Of about 250,000 clones detected, 88% appear once; the ten largest clones hold around 3.2%. Sequencing input: PBMCs or T cells enriched from blood (not recorded which). The origin of the receptors is a woman aged 40 to 50 who had been exposed to COVID-19.

The chain joins TRBV5-1 to TRBJ2-5, with 9 bases aligning to TRBD1. With V trimmed by 7 bases and J by 5 bases, 3 bases remained unmatched. Germline V gene data show CDR1 as SGHRS and CDR2 as YFSETQ. The CDR3 sequence is 12 residues long. The CDR3 sequence: CASHRGQETQYF. In nucleotides, the CDR3 is TGCGCCAGCCACAGGGGGCAGGAGACCCAGTACTTC.

The chain uses TRBV6-2 or TRBV6-3 and TRBJ1-1; D is perhaps TRBD1 (5 bases). V was trimmed by 0 bases and J by 7 bases, leaving 18 bases between them. Germline CDR1 and CDR2: MNHEY and SVGEGT. CDR3 length: 16 amino acids. The CDR3 nucleotides are TGTGCCAGCAGTTACTCTCCCAGGGCTTGGGTGGTTGAAGCTTTCTTT. Translation: CASSYSPRAWVVEAFF.

V gene TRBV14 combines with J gene TRBJ1-3, with no clear D. The CDR3 consists of 13 residues. Germline V gene sequence: CDR1 SGHDN, CDR2 FVKESK. V shed 4 bases and J shed 1 base, with 5 bases lying between them. The CDR3 bases are TGTGCCAGCAGCCCAGTTTCTGGAAACACCATATATTTT. As protein: CASSPVSGNTIYF.

The V call is TRBV2, the J call TRBJ2-7; D might be TRBD2 (5 bases). The CDR3 loop spans 14 amino acids. Trimming pared 4 bases from V and 6 bases from J, leaving 16 bases between. Germline assignment: CDR1 SNHLY and CDR2 FYNNEI. The CDR3, as DNA: TGTGCCAGCAGTGGAGGACTTCTACGCTCCGAGCAGTACTTC. It encodes CASSGGLLRSEQYF. Together with reference TRBV2 and TRBJ2-7, the CDR3 gives the full variable domain: EPEVTQTPSHQVTQMGQEVILRCVPISNHLYFYWYRQILGQKVEFLVSFYNNEISEKSEIFDDQFSVERPDGSNFTLKIRSTKLEDSAMYFCASSGGLLRSEQYFGPGTRLTVT.

DNA of the CDR3: TGTGCCAGCAGCGTAACAGGGTACGGCAATGAGCAGTTCTTC. As protein: CASSVTGYGNEQFF. The chain carries TRBV9 and TRBJ2-1, with D tentatively TRBD1 (6 bases). CDR1 is SGDLS and CDR2 is YYNGEE in the germline V gene. With 1 base removed from V and 6 bases from J, the gap between germline ends came to 11 bases. The CDR3 consists of 14 residues.

J is TRBJ2-5 and V is TRBV13, with D maybe TRBD1 (6 bases). There are 16 residues in the CDR3. Trimming left V 0 bases short and J 8 bases short, with 19 bases between. Germline CDR1 and CDR2: PRHDT and FYEKMQ (reference sequence). CDR3 sequence: CASSLGRGRGWETQYF. The DNA of the CDR3 is TGTGCCAGCAGCTTAGGAAGGGGCAGGGGATGGGAAACCCAGTACTTC.

The chain recombines TRBV9 with TRBJ2-1, with TRBD2 identical over 7 bases. Germline assignment: CDR1 SGDLS and CDR2 YYNGEE. The CDR3 has 15 amino acids. With V trimmed by 4 bases and J by 7 bases, 11 bases remained unmatched. The CDR3 loop reads CASSPQLAAPNEQFF. Written as DNA, the CDR3 is TGTGCCAGCAGCCCCCAGCTAGCGGCCCCTAATGAGCAGTTCTTC.

The chain employs TRBV13 and TRBJ2-1; D gene unclear. Germline V lookup: CDR1 PRHDT, CDR2 FYEKMQ (reference sequence). The CDR3 runs 17 residues. V was shortened by 4 bases and J by 0 bases, with 16 bases between the two germline ends. The CDR3 region has the DNA TGTGCCAGCAGCTCAGAGGAAGGCTCGAGCTCCTACAATGAGCAGTTCTTC. It encodes CASSSEEGSSSYNEQFF.

This sequence joins TRBV15 and TRBJ1-1; the match to TRBD1 covers 7 bases. Germline V gene sequence: CDR1 LNHNV, CDR2 YYDKDF (reference sequence). This CDR3 is built from 15 residues. The junction had 5 bases not matched to a gene; V was cut back by 4 bases and J by 0 bases. CDR3 DNA sequence: TGTGCCACCAGCAAGGGACAGATAATGAACACTGAAGCTTTCTTT. Residues: CATSKGQIMNTEAFF.

The chain joins TRBV18 to TRBJ2-2; a weak D match, TRBD2 (6 bases). The CDR3 spans 16 residues. Germline CDR1 KGHSH, CDR2 LQKENI. V lost 0 bases and J lost 6, with 14 bases in between. The CDR3 sequence is CASSPPMAGNAGELFF. As DNA, the CDR3 is TGTGCCAGCTCACCACCCATGGCGGGAAATGCCGGGGAGCTGTTTTTT.

The rearrangement joins TRBV7-9 to TRBJ2-1; D gene ambiguous. The germline V gene has CDR1 SEHNR and CDR2 FQNEAQ (reference sequence). This CDR3 has 14 residues. V was cut by 5 bases and J by 6 bases, with 14 bases left in between. CDR3 sequence: CASSIDPEPNEQFF. In DNA, the CDR3 is TGTGCCAGCAGCATAGACCCCGAGCCCAATGAGCAGTTCTTC. Based on the CDR3 plus reference TRBV7-9 and TRBJ2-1, the full variable domain is DTGVSQNPRHKITKRGQNVTFRCDPISEHNRLYWYRQTLGQGPEFLTYFQNEAQLEKSRLLSDRFSAERPKGSFSTLEIQRTEQGDSAMYLCASSIDPEPNEQFFGPGTRLTVL.

The chain has TRBV6-2 or TRBV6-3 and TRBJ1-2; 10 bases agree with TRBD1. Germline V gives CDR1 MNHEY, CDR2 SVGEGT. This CDR3 spans 17 amino acids. J was trimmed by 0 bases and V by 5 bases; bases with no gene match: 9. CDR3: CASSARQGAGANYGYTF. The CDR3 nucleotides read TGTGCCAGCAGTGCGAGACAGGGGGCGGGAGCTAACTATGGCTACACCTTC.

The V and J genes are TRBV24-1 and TRBJ2-7; D uncertain. V shed 4 bases and J shed 6 bases, with 21 bases lying between them. From germline, CDR1 is KGHDR and CDR2 SFDVKD. This CDR3 has 16 amino acids. The CDR3 here is CATSESRRALGGEQYF. The CDR3 coding sequence is TGTGCCACCAGTGAGAGCCGACGAGCGCTTGGCGGCGAGCAGTACTTC.

V usage is TRBV4-2 and J usage is TRBJ1-2; 10 nucleotides match TRBD1. CDR1 and CDR2 (germline): LGHNA, YNFKEQ. V shed 4 bases and J 1 base; nucleotides not matched to a gene: 3. The CDR3 is made up of 15 amino acids. The CDR3 DNA follows: TGTGCCAGCAGCCGGGACAGGGGAGATAACTATGGCTACACCTTC. Translation gives CASSRDRGDNYGYTF.

V gene TRBV3-1 (or the pseudogene TRBV3-2) combines with J gene TRBJ2-2; D is unclear. Trimming took 4 bases from V and 0 from J, leaving 12 bases between them. Germline lookup yields CDR1 LGHDT and CDR2 YNNKEL (reference sequence). There are 16 residues in the CDR3. CDR3 DNA sequence: TGTGCCAGCAGCCTTCAATCCGGGTCGAACACCGGGGAGCTGTTTTTT. Residues: CASSLQSGSNTGELFF.

The rearrangement joins TRBV28 to TRBJ2-1, with TRBD2 identical over 12 bases. The CDR3 consists of 17 residues. Trimming took 4 bases from V and 2 from J; bases not matched to a gene: 6. Germline V gives CDR1 MDHEN, CDR2 SYDVKM. In nucleotides, the CDR3 is TGTGCCAGCAGTTACTTACTAGCGGGGGGAACCTACAATGAGCAGTTCTTC. Translated, it gives CASSYLLAGGTYNEQFF.

V and J are TRBV9 and TRBJ1-5; D remains ambiguous. Per germline, CDR1 SGDLS and CDR2 YYNGEE. Trimming cost V 3 bases and J 2 bases, with 3 bases left between them. This CDR3 has 12 amino acids. The CDR3 DNA reads as TGTGCCAGCAGCGGAGGCAATCAGCCCCAGCATTTT. This encodes CASSGGNQPQHF.

This clone was recorded only once. The chain uses TRBV11-2 and TRBJ2-7, with D possibly TRBD1 on 6 matching bases. Germline V gene lookup returns CDR1 SGHAT and CDR2 FQNNGV. Between the trimmed V and J ends, which lost 5 bases and 1 base, there was a span of 18 bases. The CDR3 has 16 amino acids. The CDR3: CASSVVRDTPSYEQYF. CDR3 sequence (DNA): TGTGCCAGCAGCGTTGTACGGGACACCCCTTCCTACGAGCAGTACTTC. Together with reference TRBV11-2 and TRBJ2-7, the CDR3 gives the full variable domain: EAGVAQSPRYKIIEKRQSVAFWCNPISGHATLYWYQQILGQGPKLLIQFQNNGVVDDSQLPKDRFSAERLKGVDSTLKIQPAKLEDSAVYLCASSVVRDTPSYEQYFGPGTRLTVT.

Only one count was recorded for this clone. This rearrangement joins TRBV15 to TRBJ1-2, with TRBD1 matching 8 bases. Germline trimming cut 5 bases from V and 4 bases from J; bases unmatched to any gene: 6. The germline CDR1 and CDR2 sequences are LNHNV and YYDKDF (reference sequence). The length of the CDR3 is 14 residues. The CDR3 is CATSESQGVYGYTF. The CDR3 DNA is TGTGCCACCAGCGAATCACAGGGGGTCTATGGCTACACCTTC. The full variable domain, completed using reference TRBV15 and TRBJ1-2, is DAMVIQNPRYQVTQFGKPVTLSCSQTLNHNVMYWYQQKSSQAPKLLFHYYDKDFNNEADTPDNFQSRRPNTSFCFLDIRSPGLGDTAMYLCATSESQGVYGYTFGSGTRLTVV.

Only one count was recorded for this clone. The chain carries TRBV5-1 and TRBJ2-7; the D gene is possibly TRBD1 (5 bases). The ends were cut back, 9 bases at V and 0 bases at J, with 10 bases in the middle. CDR3 length equals 12 residues. Germline assignment: CDR1 SGHRS and CDR2 YFSETQ. The CDR3 is CATSDNSYEQYF. CDR3 sequence (DNA): TGCGCCACTTCGGACAACTCCTACGAGCAGTACTTC.